The clone carrying this TCR beta chain was counted ten times or more. The sample originates from a study of blood T cell repertoires in COVID-19. Trimming cost V 1 base and J 6 bases, with 7 bases left between them. Germline V gene lookup returns CDR1 LGHDT and CDR2 YNNKEL (reference sequence). The CDR3 covers 12 residues. Assay used: immunoSEQ multiplex PCR; TCRdb lists only in-frame clones, some missing. The data contain some 96,000 clones, roughly 80% of them seen just once; the ten biggest clones take up about an eighth. This TCR came from a human donor in a cohort sampled during active COVID-19. This chain uses TRBV3-1 (or the pseudogene TRBV3-2) with TRBJ2-7; weak D call: TRBD1 (5 bases). Sequencing input: peripheral blood. The DNA of the CDR3 is TGTGCCAGCAGCCAAGGACAGCTCGAGCAGTACTTC. Protein sequence: CASSQGQLEQYF.